The 18 T cell receptor beta chains below come from one sample, sequenced in a study of blood T cell repertoires in COVID-19. Only in-frame clones appear in the TCRdb table, and some are missing; sequencing was by immunoSEQ multiplex PCR. The repertoire includes roughly 110,000 clones, 80% to 90% of them detected once, and over 9.5% sits in the top ten. Sequencing was carried out using peripheral blood. All receptors come from a human donor in a cohort sampled during active COVID-19.

This sequence joins TRBV9 and TRBJ1-2; 11 bases agree with TRBD1. This CDR3 is built from 18 residues. CDR1 SGDLS and CDR2 YYNGEE come from the germline V gene. Trimming removed 1 base from V and 8 bases from J; junction bases left unmatched: 16. CDR3 in amino acids: CASSVTPTGTGDRGGYTF. CDR3 in DNA: TGTGCCAGCAGCGTAACTCCAACCGGGACAGGGGACAGGGGGGGCTACACCTTC.

V and J are TRBV19 and TRBJ1-1; TRBD1 matches 8 bases. This CDR3 is 17 amino acids long. Trimming removed 5 bases from V and 0 bases from J; junction bases left unmatched: 11. Germline V gene sequence: CDR1 LNHDA, CDR2 SQIVND (reference sequence). The CDR3 DNA sequence: TGTGCCAGTAGTTTCGGACAGGGCCTTCTTATGAACACTGAAGCTTTCTTT. Protein: CASSFGQGLLMNTEAFF.

V gene TRBV6-2 or TRBV6-3 combines with J gene TRBJ2-7, with TRBD2 identical over 11 bases. V shed 2 bases, J shed 5 bases, and the junction held 5 bases outside the gene matches. The CDR3 runs to 15 residues. CDR1 and CDR2 from the germline V gene are MNHEY and SVGEGT. The CDR3 here is CASSYQELAGDEQYF. CDR3 sequence (DNA): TGTGCCAGCAGTTACCAGGAACTAGCGGGAGACGAGCAGTACTTC.

This clone was seen only once. The rearrangement links TRBV9 to TRBJ2-2; TRBD2 might be the D (6 bases). The germline gives CDR1 SGDLS, CDR2 YYNGEE. CDR3 size: 18 residues. V lost 0 bases and J 4 bases, leaving 19 bases between the germline ends. The CDR3 nucleotides read TGTGCCAGCAGCGTAGAGGGACTTGGTGGACACCTCACCGGGGAGCTGTTTTTT. This sequence encodes CASSVEGLGGHLTGELFF. Drawing the rest from reference TRBV9 and TRBJ2-2, the complete variable domain is DSGVTQTPKHLITATGQRVTLRCSPRSGDLSVYWYQQSLDQGLQFLIQYYNGEERAKGNILERFSAQQFPDLHSELNLSSLELGDSALYFCASSVEGLGGHLTGELFFGEGSRLTVL.

J is TRBJ2-7 and V is TRBV28, with D possibly being TRBD2 (5 bases). Trimming stripped 3 bases from V and 7 bases from J, with 7 bases between. The germline V gene encodes CDR1 MDHEN and CDR2 SYDVKM. This CDR3 region has 11 residues. In DNA form, the CDR3 reads TGTGCCAGCAGTTTGAGGGATGAGCAGTACTTC. Translating it yields CASSLRDEQYF. Combining the CDR3 with reference TRBV28 and TRBJ2-7 gives the whole variable domain DVKVTQSSRYLVKRTGEKVFLECVQDMDHENMFWYRQDPGLGLRLIYFSYDVKMKEKGDIPEGYSVSREKKERFSLILESASTNQTSMYLCASSLRDEQYFGPGTRLTVT.

V usage is TRBV25-1 and J usage is TRBJ1-4, with TRBD1 matching 9 bases. Germline V lookup: CDR1 MGHDK, CDR2 SYGVNS. The CDR3 spans 15 residues. With 5 bases clipped from V and 3 bases from J, the junction kept 4 bases outside the gene matches. In DNA form, the CDR3 reads TGTGCCAGCAGTCATTGGGACAGGGCTAATGAAAAACTGTTTTTT. Its protein product is CASSHWDRANEKLFF.

The CDR3 reads CSGSGGPPDEQYF. The CDR3 bases are TGCAGCGGATCAGGGGGGCCTCCTGACGAGCAGTACTTC. This chain links TRBV29-1 with TRBJ2-7, with a tentative D call TRBD1 (7 bases). Per germline, CDR1 SQVTM and CDR2 ANQGSEA. The V and J ends lost 7 bases and 5 bases respectively, with 18 bases between them. This CDR3 comprises 13 residues.

This clone occurred once. The CDR3 region has the DNA TGCGCCAGCAGCTGGGACAGGTCGAACACCGGGGAGCTGTTTTTT. Its translation is CASSWDRSNTGELFF. This chain connects TRBV5-1 to TRBJ2-2; 8 nucleotides agree with TRBD1. Per germline, CDR1 SGHRS and CDR2 YFSETQ. CDR3 length: 15 residues. Unmatched junction bases numbered 1, after V lost 3 bases and J lost 0 bases.

The chain employs TRBV7-3 and TRBJ1-5; D may be TRBD1 (6 bases). V was cut by 5 bases and J by 5 bases, with 10 bases left in between. This CDR3 is 13 amino acids long. CDR1 is SGHTA and CDR2 is FQGTGA in the germline V gene. CDR3 protein: CASSVDRYQPQHF. The DNA of the CDR3 is TGTGCCAGCAGCGTAGACAGGTATCAGCCCCAGCATTTT.

The chain recombines TRBV12-3 or TRBV12-4 with TRBJ2-1, with D maybe TRBD1 (5 bases). V lost 7 bases and J lost 4, with 11 bases in between. This CDR3 comprises 13 residues. The CDR3 DNA sequence: TGTGCCAGCAAAAAGACAGATTACAATGAGCAGTTCTTC. Its translation: CASKKTDYNEQFF.

This clone was found a few times. V is TRBV16 and J is TRBJ2-1; 9 bases line up with TRBD1. The CDR3 totals 16 residues. The V gene's germline CDR1 is KGHSY and CDR2 FQNENV. J gave up 9 bases and V 4 bases, and 13 bases lay outside the gene matches. The CDR3 bases are TGTGCCAGCAGCCGAACCACAGGGGGCGGATATCTTGAGCAGTTCTTC. As protein: CASSRTTGGGYLEQFF.

DNA for the CDR3: TGTGCTAGTGGCGGGGAGGGGATCTCCTATGGCTACACCTTC. It encodes CASGGEGISYGYTF. The genes are TRBV12-5 and TRBJ1-2; weak D call: TRBD1 (5 bases). V was pared by 6 bases and J by 4 bases, with 15 bases between. CDR1 LGHNT and CDR2 FRNRAP come from the germline V gene. This CDR3 has 14 residues.

The CDR3 sequence: CASSYDGGYGVDGANVLTF. The CDR3 DNA reads TGTGCCAGCAGTTACGATGGGGGGTATGGGGTGGATGGGGCCAACGTCCTGACTTTC. The chain employs TRBV6-2 or TRBV6-3 and TRBJ2-6; TRBD2 is a possible D gene (6 bases). The germline V gene encodes CDR1 MNHEY and CDR2 SVGEGT. Trimming removed 2 bases at V and 3 bases at J, with 20 bases between. The CDR3 sequence is 19 residues long.

The sample holds one count of this clone. The chain combines TRBV6-6 with TRBJ1-1; D remains ambiguous. With 6 bases removed from V and 0 bases from J, the gap between germline ends came to 11 bases. Germline lookup yields CDR1 MNHNY and CDR2 SVGAGI (reference sequence). The CDR3 is 14 residues long. Written as DNA, the CDR3 is TGTGCCAGCAGGGCCGGACTTTTGAACACTGAAGCTTTCTTT. Amino acid sequence: CASRAGLLNTEAFF.

The chain is built from TRBV5-1 and TRBJ2-1; D perhaps matches TRBD2 (5 bases). The CDR3 extends over 14 amino acids. Trimming removed 4 bases at V and 7 bases at J, with 15 bases between. Germline CDR1 SGHRS, CDR2 YFSETQ. This CDR3 reads CASSVRLKTNEQFF. Written as DNA, the CDR3 is TGCGCCAGCAGCGTAAGACTAAAAACAAATGAGCAGTTCTTC.

The genes are TRBV12-5 and TRBJ2-7, with TRBD1 matching over 8 bases. This CDR3 region has 15 residues. Looked up from germline, CDR1 is LGHNT and CDR2 is FRNRAP. The V segment lost 1 base and the J segment 2 bases; nucleotides outside the gene matches: 4. CDR3 nucleotides: TGTGCTAGTGGTTTGGCGGACAGGGCCACCTACGAGCAGTACTTC. Amino acids: CASGLADRATYEQYF.

For this clone: The same CDR3 is also encoded by other DNA sequences in this sample. The rearrangement links TRBV14 to TRBJ2-3; 7 bases line up with TRBD2. Trimming took 0 bases from V and 1 from J; bases not matched to a gene: 4. Germline loops: CDR1 SGHDN, CDR2 FVKESK. The CDR3 is 16 amino acids. The CDR3 protein is CASSQDAGLRTDTQYF. In nucleotides, the CDR3 is TGTGCCAGCAGCCAAGATGCGGGACTACGCACAGATACGCAGTATTTT.

This clone was counted once. The chain uses TRBV6-4 and TRBJ1-4, with TRBD1 as a possible D gene (6 bases). Germline V lookup: CDR1 MRHNA, CDR2 SNTAGT. The CDR3 is 17 residues long. V lost 2 bases and J lost 5, with 18 bases in between. CDR3 region: CASSDPTRSDRNEKLFF. DNA of the CDR3: TGTGCCAGCAGTGACCCGACCAGGTCGGACAGAAATGAAAAACTGTTTTTT.